One sample yielded the 28 T cell receptor beta chains listed below, sequenced in a study of radiation and T cells in renal cell carcinoma. The time point was: blood 2 weeks post-SBRT. Treatment of the sample: 15 Gy SBRT to primary tumor, nephrectomy 4 weeks later. Here immunoSEQ multiplex PCR was the method, and the copy in TCRdb shows in-frame clones only, minus some. The top ten hold 5.8% of the sample, which has about 130,000 clones, over 75% seen once. Sequencing was performed on blood, taken from a patient whose treatment included radiotherapy and nephrectomy. These receptors were collected from a man aged 45-65 years with renal cell carcinoma.

CDR3 sequence (DNA): TGTGCCAGCAGTTTACCGGGACGCGGCAATCAGCCCCAGCATTTT. This sequence encodes CASSLPGRGNQPQHF. The V gene is TRBV28, the J gene TRBJ1-5; D perhaps matches TRBD1 (5 bases). Germline V CDR1 and CDR2: MDHEN, SYDVKM. CDR3 length: 15 amino acids. V shed 2 bases and J shed 2 bases, with 10 bases lying between them.

This clone was seen a single time. The DNA for the CDR3 is TGTGCCAGCAGTTTTTACAGGGACTCCTACGAGCAGTACTTC. Translated, it gives CASSFYRDSYEQYF. The chain carries TRBV27 and TRBJ2-7; D possibly corresponds to TRBD1 (6 bases). V shed 3 bases and J shed 0 bases, with 9 bases lying between them. Germline CDR1 reads MNHEY; CDR2 reads SMNVEV (reference sequence). This CDR3 comprises 14 residues.

The chain couples TRBV7-2 to TRBJ2-7; 7 nucleotides match TRBD2. Germline CDR1 reads SGHTA; CDR2 reads FQGNSA. V trimming: 4 bases; J trimming: 4 bases; junction bases outside the gene matches: 10. The CDR3 consists of 15 residues. The CDR3 DNA reads TGTGCCAGCAGCTCAAGCGGGGTGGGCCTTTACGAGCAGTACTTC. This gives the protein CASSSSGVGLYEQYF. Drawing the rest from reference TRBV7-2 and TRBJ2-7, the complete variable domain is GAGVSQSPSNKVTEKGKDVELRCDPISGHTALYWYRQSLGQGLEFLIYFQGNSAPDKSGLPSDRFSAERTGGSVSTLTIQRTQQEDSAVYLCASSSSGVGLYEQYFGPGTRLTVT.

The chain recombines TRBV7-2 with TRBJ1-5; D is unclear. The germline CDR1 and CDR2 sequences are SGHTA and FQGNSA. This CDR3 has 14 residues. V was cut by 5 bases and J by 3 bases, with 11 bases left in between. As DNA, the CDR3 is TGTGCCAGCAGCACCGCGGCAAACAATCAGCCCCAGCATTTT. It translates to CASSTAANNQPQHF.

The chain joins TRBV19 to TRBJ2-3; possibly TRBD1 for D (6 bases). This CDR3 comprises 16 residues. Germline V CDR1 and CDR2: LNHDA, SQIVND (reference sequence). V gave up 5 bases and J gave up 4 bases, with 19 bases separating them. The CDR3 nucleotides read TGTGCCAGTAGTCCCGGACAGAGAGACCTCCCAGATACGCAGTATTTT. This sequence encodes CASSPGQRDLPDTQYF.

This chain connects TRBV2 to TRBJ2-7; 7 bases line up with TRBD1. This CDR3 has 13 amino acids. Germline V gene data show CDR1 as SNHLY and CDR2 as FYNNEI. The V and J ends lost 5 bases and 3 bases, in that order; junction bases with no gene match: 4. CDR3 amino acids: CASSKGQDYEQYF. The DNA of the CDR3 is TGTGCCAGCAGTAAAGGACAGGACTACGAGCAGTACTTC.

The J gene is TRBJ2-7, the V gene TRBV5-3; perhaps D is TRBD1 or TRBD2 (7 bases each). TRBV5-3 is assigned to the ORF class and has an uncertain function. The CDR3 length is 18 residues. V was pared by 4 bases and J by 2 bases, with 25 bases between. CDR3 protein: CARSPQLAGGAHPYEQYF. The DNA of the CDR3 is TGTGCCAGAAGCCCACAACTCGCAGGGGGGGCGCATCCCTACGAGCAGTACTTC.

The chain has TRBV9 and TRBJ2-7, with TRBD2 matching 9 bases. V lost 4 bases, J lost 4 bases, and 9 bases stayed unmatched. CDR1 is SGDLS, CDR2 YYNGEE, per germline. CDR3 length: 15 amino acids. CDR3 residues: CASSPNWRGGYEQYF. The CDR3 DNA is TGTGCCAGCAGCCCTAACTGGCGGGGGGGATACGAGCAGTACTTC.

The V and J genes are TRBV5-8 and TRBJ2-7, with 7 bases lining up with TRBD1. CDR3 size: 16 residues. The V and J ends lost 9 bases and 7 bases, in that order; junction bases with no gene match: 22. Germline-derived CDR1 and CDR2 are SGHTS and YDEGEE. CDR3 in amino acids: CATVSETTGWTWEQYF. The CDR3 DNA follows: TGTGCCACCGTATCAGAGACGACAGGGTGGACGTGGGAGCAGTACTTC. The complete variable domain, with remaining parts taken from reference TRBV5-8 and TRBJ2-7, reads EAGVTQSPTHLIKTRGQQATLRCSPISGHTSVYWYQQALGLGLQFLLWYDEGEERNRGNFPPRFSGRQFPNYSSELNVNALELEDSALYLCATVSETTGWTWEQYFGPGTRLTVT.

The rearrangement uses TRBV5-5 and TRBJ1-6; D gene uncertain. Germline V gene sequence: CDR1 SGHKS, CDR2 YYEKEE (reference sequence). Trimming left V 3 bases short and J 8 bases short, with 21 bases between. The CDR3 covers 17 residues. As DNA, the CDR3 is TGTGCCAGCAGCTATCATTTGCCGCAGGTTATAGATTCACCCCTCCACTTT. This translates into CASSYHLPQVIDSPLHF.

This chain joins TRBV19 and TRBJ1-5; no definite D call. The length of the CDR3 is 13 residues. Germline CDR1 is LNHDA and CDR2 is SQIVND (reference sequence). The ends were cut back, 4 bases at V and 9 bases at J, with 13 bases in the middle. CDR3 in DNA: TGTGCCAGTAGTACCCCGGTTAGTCGGCCCCAGCATTTT. Protein sequence: CASSTPVSRPQHF.

The chain uses TRBV18 and TRBJ1-5; D call uncertain. The germline V gene encodes CDR1 KGHSH and CDR2 LQKENI. CDR3 length: 15 residues. Between the trimmed V and J ends, which lost 3 bases and 2 bases, there was a span of 11 bases. CDR3 loop: CASSPREGGNQPQHF. CDR3 in DNA: TGTGCCAGCTCACCGCGTGAGGGCGGCAATCAGCCCCAGCATTTT.

This chain links TRBV27 with TRBJ2-2; 8 nucleotides match TRBD1. V was pared by 4 bases and J by 4 bases, with 8 bases of the junction left unmatched. Germline lookup yields CDR1 MNHEY and CDR2 SMNVEV (reference sequence). CDR3 length: 16 amino acids. Here the CDR3 reads CASSSRTGIGTGELFF. CDR3 DNA: TGTGCCAGCAGTTCCCGGACAGGGATAGGCACCGGGGAGCTGTTTTTT.

The CDR3 DNA sequence: TGTGCCAGCAGCTTTGAGCAGGAGACCCAGTACTTC. This sequence encodes CASSFEQETQYF. The V and J genes are TRBV11-2 and TRBJ2-5, with D unresolved. Trimming stripped 3 bases from V and 5 bases from J, with 7 bases between. Germline V lookup: CDR1 SGHAT, CDR2 FQNNGV. This CDR3 spans 12 amino acids.

V is TRBV4-3 and J is TRBJ1-1, with D perhaps matching TRBD1 (5 bases). CDR3 length: 14 amino acids. The germline V gene encodes CDR1 LGHNA and CDR2 YSLEER. Trimming took 3 bases from V and 4 from J, leaving 12 bases between them. CDR3 bases: TGCGCCAGCAGCCAGGCAGTGGGGCTCACTGAAGCTTTCTTT. Amino acid sequence: CASSQAVGLTEAFF.

The V and J genes are TRBV5-4 and TRBJ1-5; TRBD1 matches at 10 bases. The germline V gene has CDR1 SGHNT and CDR2 YYREEE (reference sequence). CDR3 length: 15 residues. Losses at the gene ends were 4 bases for V and 7 bases for J; bases not matched to a gene: 8. CDR3 sequence (DNA): TGTGCCAGCAGCCGTGACAGGGGGCGGGGGCAGCCCCAGCATTTT. This translates into CASSRDRGRGQPQHF.

The chain recombines TRBV6-5 with TRBJ1-3; 7 bases align to TRBD1. The junction had 4 bases not matched to a gene; V was cut back by 6 bases and J by 2 bases. The CDR3 runs to 14 residues. CDR1 MNHEY and CDR2 SVGAGI come from the germline V gene. The CDR3 region has the DNA TGTGCCAGCAGAACCGACAGGGCTGGAAACACCATATATTTT. This codes for CASRTDRAGNTIYF.

About this clone: The germline gene is not matched at one end of the junction; a read error may be the cause. The CDR3 DNA follows: TGTGCCTGGAGTGGACAGGGGGTCCCACTTTTT. Translation gives CAWSGQGVPLF. The chain has TRBV30 and TRBJ1-3, with 9 bases aligning to TRBD1. The CDR3 spans 11 residues. Germline values: CDR1 GTSNPN, CDR2 SVGIG (reference sequence).

The gene calls are TRBV19 and TRBJ1-1, with 9 positions matching TRBD1. The CDR3 loop spans 16 amino acids. The V segment lost 5 bases and the J segment 8 bases; nucleotides outside the gene matches: 15. Germline CDR1 reads LNHDA; CDR2 reads SQIVND (reference sequence). As DNA, the CDR3 is TGTGCCAGTAGTCCCGGGACAGGGCTCTTCTCAAGAGAAGCTTTCTTT. Residues: CASSPGTGLFSREAFF.

The genes are TRBV2 and TRBJ1-2; 10 positions match TRBD1. J lost 4 bases, V lost 4 bases, and 6 bases had no gene match. This CDR3 comprises 15 residues. Germline values: CDR1 SNHLY, CDR2 FYNNEI. This CDR3 reads CASSAARDRGYGYTF. The CDR3 nucleotides are TGTGCCAGCAGTGCTGCCCGGGACAGGGGCTATGGCTACACCTTC.

V gene TRBV6-5 combines with J gene TRBJ2-7; no firm D call. Deletions cut 3 bases from V and 1 base from J, with 7 bases between. In germline, CDR1 is MNHEY, CDR2 SVGAGI. CDR3 length: 13 residues. The CDR3 here is CASSYGESYEQYF. The CDR3 DNA reads as TGTGCCAGCAGTTATGGCGAATCCTACGAGCAGTACTTC.

The J gene is TRBJ1-2, the V gene TRBV7-9; D unclear. V lost 6 bases and J lost 8, with 13 bases in between. CDR1 is SEHNR, CDR2 FQNEAQ, per germline (reference sequence). The CDR3 runs to 12 residues. Written as DNA, the CDR3 is TGTGCCAGCAGATCCCCCCGGTGGGGCTACACCTTC. Encoded protein: CASRSPRWGYTF. The full variable domain, rest sourced from reference TRBV7-9 and TRBJ1-2, is DTGVSQNPRHKITKRGQNVTFRCDPISEHNRLYWYRQTLGQGPEFLTYFQNEAQLEKSRLLSDRFSAERPKGSFSTLEIQRTEQGDSAMYLCASRSPRWGYTFGSGTRLTVV.

Many counts were recorded for this clone. The rearrangement uses TRBV4-2 and TRBJ1-3; 9 bases align to TRBD1. With 3 bases clipped from V and 4 bases from J, the junction kept 10 bases outside the gene matches. CDR3 length: 17 amino acids. CDR1 and CDR2 (germline): LGHNA, YNFKEQ. The CDR3 nucleotides read TGTGCCAGCAGCCACTTAAGGGGGACAGGGACAGGAAACACCATATATTTT. Translated: CASSHLRGTGTGNTIYF.

J is TRBJ2-1 and V is TRBV5-1; 10 bases are shared with TRBD2. From germline, CDR1 is SGHRS and CDR2 YFSETQ. The V gene end was trimmed by 6 bases and the J gene end by 4 bases; junction bases not matched to a gene: 16. CDR3 length: 18 residues. This CDR3 reads CASTLPTTSGGAYNEQFF. The DNA of the CDR3 is TGCGCCAGCACACTCCCGACGACGAGCGGGGGGGCTTACAATGAGCAGTTCTTC.

The chain uses TRBV5-8 and TRBJ2-1; TRBD1 matches 12 bases. CDR1 and CDR2 (germline): SGHTS, YDEGEE. This CDR3 comprises 16 residues. V was pared by 0 bases and J by 6 bases, with 4 bases of the junction left unmatched. This CDR3 is CASSLGDRGRGNEQFF. The CDR3 nucleotides read TGTGCCAGCAGCTTGGGGGACAGGGGGCGCGGCAATGAGCAGTTCTTC.

V is TRBV2 and J is TRBJ1-5; D unclear. The CDR3 totals 14 residues. The germline V gene encodes CDR1 SNHLY and CDR2 FYNNEI. Trimming removed 2 bases at V and 6 bases at J, with 11 bases between. The DNA for the CDR3 is TGTGCCAGCAGTGAAAGGACTGTGGGTCAGCCCCAGCATTTT. Protein product: CASSERTVGQPQHF.

The chain joins TRBV18 to TRBJ2-3; D is unclear. CDR3 size: 16 residues. Per the germline V gene, CDR1 is KGHSH and CDR2 is LQKENI. V lost 4 bases and J 0 bases, leaving 14 bases between the germline ends. Written as DNA, the CDR3 is TGTGCCAGCTCACTCTATAAGGTCGCAAGCACAGATACGCAGTATTTT. This translates into CASSLYKVASTDTQYF. Looking up the rest from reference TRBV18 and TRBJ2-3 gives the full variable domain: NAGVMQNPRHLVRRRGQEARLRCSPMKGHSHVYWYRQLPEEGLKFMVYLQKENIIDESGMPKERFSAEFPKEGPSILRIQQVVRGDSAAYFCASSLYKVASTDTQYFGPGTRLTVL.

CDR3 residues: CASSVGLAGDTDTQYF. In DNA form, the CDR3 reads TGTGCCAGCAGCGTAGGCCTAGCGGGGGACACAGATACGCAGTATTTT. This chain connects TRBV9 to TRBJ2-3, with 10 bases fitting TRBD2. The CDR3 runs to 16 residues. The J segment lost 2 bases and the V segment lost 0 bases, leaving 3 bases of the junction unmatched. Per the germline V gene, CDR1 is SGDLS and CDR2 is YYNGEE.